These 10 T cell receptor beta chains came from one sample sequenced in a study of CD4+ T cells in melanoma. Generated by immunoSEQ multiplex PCR, the TCRdb table keeps only in-frame clones and is missing some. The data contain more than 110,000 clones, around 90% of them singletons. All receptors derive from a human donor with melanoma.

CDR3 nucleotide sequence: TGTGCCAGCAGTCCGACGGGGGCAGGCGAGCAGTACTTC. Its protein product is CASSPTGAGEQYF. The chain employs TRBV6-5 and TRBJ2-7, with D perhaps assigned TRBD1 or TRBD2 (6 bases each). CDR3 size: 13 residues. V gave up 5 bases and J gave up 6 bases, with 14 bases separating them. Germline V gives CDR1 MNHEY, CDR2 SVGAGI.

V usage is TRBV10-3 and J usage is TRBJ2-3; 8 nucleotides line up with TRBD2. The CDR3 is 14 residues long. The germline V gene has CDR1 ENHRY and CDR2 SYGVKD. The V gene end was trimmed by 4 bases and the J gene end by 5 bases; junction bases not matched to a gene: 5. For the CDR3, the DNA is TGTGCCATCAGTGGGGCGGGGGGATTAGATACGCAGTATTTT. Its translation is CAISGAGGLDTQYF.

The chain carries TRBV2 and TRBJ1-5; D ambiguous. The CDR3 sequence is 16 residues long. Between the trimmed V and J ends, which lost 4 bases and 1 base, there was a span of 14 bases. Germline V gene lookup returns CDR1 SNHLY and CDR2 FYNNEI. The chain's CDR3 is CASSAWRADSNQPQHF. As DNA, the CDR3 is TGTGCCAGCAGTGCGTGGAGGGCCGACAGCAATCAGCCCCAGCATTTT.

This chain connects TRBV9 to TRBJ2-2; 8 bases match TRBD2. The trim removed 0 bases at V and 3 bases at J, leaving 4 bases unmatched. The CDR3 runs 16 residues. Germline V lookup: CDR1 SGDLS, CDR2 YYNGEE. The CDR3 bases are TGTGCCAGCAGCGTAGCAGCGGGGGCAGACACCGGGGAGCTGTTTTTT. Residues: CASSVAAGADTGELFF.

This chain links TRBV11-3 with TRBJ2-3; D is uncertain. Germline V gene data show CDR1 as SGHNT and CDR2 as YENEEA. The CDR3 covers 13 residues. V dropped 5 bases and J dropped 6 bases, with 12 bases sitting between them. CDR3 protein: CASSKNSADTQYF. Here the CDR3 DNA reads TGTGCCAGCAGCAAAAACTCGGCGGATACGCAGTATTTT.

V and J are TRBV7-8 and TRBJ2-2, with 9 bases lining up with TRBD1. This CDR3 is built from 14 residues. The ends lost 1 base at V and 7 bases at J; junction bases unmatched: 1. CDR1 and CDR2 from the germline V gene are SGHVS and FQNEAQ. The CDR3 protein is CASSLGDRVGELFF. CDR3 in DNA: TGTGCCAGCAGCTTAGGGGACAGGGTCGGGGAGCTGTTTTTT.

This chain uses TRBV6-6 with TRBJ2-2; D unresolved. The CDR3 is 13 residues long. Germline lookup yields CDR1 MNHNY and CDR2 SVGAGI (reference sequence). Trimming took 1 base from V and 2 from J, leaving 2 bases between them. CDR3 sequence (DNA): TGTGCCAGCAGTTACTTAAACACCGGGGAGCTGTTTTTT. Amino acids: CASSYLNTGELFF.

The CDR3 reads CASSFSPFVSGGGFYEQYF. CDR3 sequence (DNA): TGTGCCAGCAGTTTCTCTCCTTTTGTTAGCGGGGGGGGGTTCTACGAGCAGTACTTC. This chain links TRBV27 with TRBJ2-7; TRBD2 aligns across 11 bases. Per the germline V gene, CDR1 is MNHEY and CDR2 is SMNVEV (reference sequence). J was trimmed by 3 bases and V by 3 bases; bases with no gene match: 16. This CDR3 spans 19 amino acids.

V and J are TRBV4-1 and TRBJ1-6; D is ambiguous. This CDR3 comprises 14 residues. Trimming took off 1 base at V and 5 bases at J, with 6 bases between the two ends. Germline V gives CDR1 MGHRA, CDR2 YSYEKL. In nucleotides, the CDR3 is TGCGCCAGCAGCCAAGTAGCCCATAATTCACCCCTCCACTTT. This gives the protein CASSQVAHNSPLHF.

The chain combines TRBV5-1 with TRBJ2-3; D gene ambiguous. V shed 4 bases and J shed 5 bases, with 8 bases lying between them. The CDR3 covers 12 residues. Germline V CDR1 and CDR2: SGHRS, YFSETQ. The CDR3 DNA is TGCGCCAGCAGCAGACACGTAGATACGCAGTATTTT. This codes for CASSRHVDTQYF.